Below, 24 T cell receptor beta chains from the same sample are listed, as sequenced in a study of T and B cells in COVID-19 patients. Blood genomic DNA input for TRB amplification was roughly 230-550 ng. Multiplex PCR with BIOMED2 TRB-A/B primer pools amplified TRB rearrangements. TCRdb passed the multiplex PCR reads through MiXCR, listing each CDR3 protein once. The sample contains around 7,500 distinct CDR3 sequences, 35% to 50% of which appear only once. The sample taken for sequencing was blood. The origin of the receptors is a human donor who had recovered from COVID-19.

The V gene is TRBV12-3 or TRBV12-4, the J gene TRBJ1-2, with a possible D match to TRBD1 (5 bases). The CDR3 totals 14 residues. Between the trimmed V and J ends, which lost 5 bases and 5 bases, there was a span of 15 bases. This chain's CDR3 is CASSLRPGEYGYTF. CDR3 bases: TGTGCCAGCAGTCTCAGGCCGGGGGAATATGGCTACACCTTC.

The rearrangement joins TRBV18 to TRBJ1-1; weak D call: TRBD1 (5 bases). This CDR3 contains 15 residues. The V gene's germline CDR1 is KGHSH and CDR2 LQKENI. V lost 3 bases and J 1 base, leaving 12 bases between the germline ends. The DNA for the CDR3 is TGTGCCAGCTCACCCGGGACGGGAAGGAACACTGAAGCTTTCTTT. It yields the protein CASSPGTGRNTEAFF.

The chain joins TRBV6-2 or TRBV6-3 to TRBJ2-7, with D possibly matching TRBD2 (6 bases). The CDR3 has 13 residues. Trimming stripped 6 bases from V and 2 bases from J, with 11 bases between. Germline V lookup: CDR1 MNHEY, CDR2 SVGEGT. The CDR3 DNA sequence: TGTGCCAGCAGCTGGGACTGGACCTACGAGCAGTACGTC. It encodes CASSWDWTYEQYV.

By its share, this clonotype is medium-sized. For the CDR3, the DNA is TGTGCCAGTAGTAGCCGGGGGAGGGGTAACACCGGGGAGCTGTTTTTT. It yields the protein CASSSRGRGNTGELFF. The rearrangement uses TRBV19 and TRBJ2-2, with 7 bases that match TRBD2. The CDR3 contains 16 residues. Trimming at V came to 4 bases and at J to 2 bases, leaving 7 bases not matched to a gene. Germline values: CDR1 LNHDA, CDR2 SQIVND (reference sequence).

This CDR3 reads CASSLPGTASPLHF. The CDR3 region has the DNA TGTGCCAGCAGCTTACCCGGGACAGCGTCACCCCTCCACTTT. The chain combines TRBV13 with TRBJ1-6; 7 bases are a match to TRBD1. The germline CDR1 and CDR2 sequences are PRHDT and FYEKMQ (reference sequence). Losses at the gene ends were 2 bases for V and 10 bases for J; bases not matched to a gene: 5. The CDR3 runs to 14 residues.

The gene calls are TRBV19 and TRBJ1-1; weak D call: TRBD1 (5 bases). Trimming removed 3 bases at V and 4 bases at J, with 15 bases between. Germline assignment: CDR1 LNHDA and CDR2 SQIVND (reference sequence). The CDR3 consists of 15 residues. CDR3 in DNA: TGTGCCAGTAGTATCAAGGGGCGGGGAAGCACTGAAGCTTTCTTT. Encoded protein: CASSIKGRGSTEAFF.

In this sample, this clonotype turned up a few times. The chain recombines TRBV6-1 with TRBJ2-3, with 7 positions matching TRBD1. The CDR3 runs to 14 residues. Germline V gene lookup returns CDR1 MNHNS and CDR2 SASEGT. The ends lost 6 bases at V and 0 bases at J; junction bases unmatched: 3. Here the CDR3 reads CASSQTGSTDTQYF. The CDR3 nucleotides are TGTGCCAGCAGCCAGACAGGGAGCACAGATACGCAGTATTTT.

In its sample, this clonotype was seen once. At one of its ends the junction is not consistent with the germline gene, which may arise from a read error. The rearrangement uses TRBV5-6 and TRBJ2-3; D remains ambiguous. The germline V gene encodes CDR1 SGHDT and CDR2 YYEEEE. CDR3 length: 15 amino acids. The CDR3 DNA reads as TGCGCCAGCAGCTTGGATTCGAGCAGCACAGATACGCAGTATTTT. Translating gives CASSLDSSSTDTQYF.

By its share, this clonotype is large. The J gene is TRBJ2-5, the V gene TRBV29-1; no firm D call. This CDR3 is 12 amino acids long. Deletions cut 8 bases from V and 5 bases from J, with 15 bases between. From germline, CDR1 is SQVTM and CDR2 ANQGSEA. The CDR3 sequence is CSSRRVGETQYF. CDR3 nucleotides: TGCAGCTCTCGAAGGGTGGGGGAGACCCAGTACTTC.

The J gene is TRBJ2-1, the V gene TRBV30; the match to TRBD1 covers 9 bases. The CDR3 extends over 16 amino acids. V dropped 3 bases and J dropped 2; count of bases not matched to a gene: 8. CDR1 is GTSNPN, CDR2 SVGIG, per germline (reference sequence). CDR3 in DNA: TGTGCCTGGAGCGGCCCAGGACAGGGGACCTACAATGAGCAGTTCTTC. This translates into CAWSGPGQGTYNEQFF.

In the case of this clonotype: Germline and junction disagree at one end, which may indicate a read error. CDR3 loop: CAISRDPSGGRFF. CDR3 DNA sequence: TGTGCCATCAGCAGAGATCCCAGCGGGGGGCGGTTCTTC. This chain uses TRBV15 with TRBJ2-1, with 9 positions matching TRBD2. The CDR3 runs 13 residues. Germline-derived CDR1 and CDR2 are LNHNV and YYDKDF (reference sequence).

In its sample, this clonotype is medium-sized. This chain connects TRBV19 to TRBJ2-5, with 9 bases lining up with TRBD2. V shed 7 bases and J 2 bases; nucleotides not matched to a gene: 5. Germline CDR1 and CDR2: LNHDA and SQIVND (reference sequence). The CDR3 is made up of 14 amino acids. The CDR3 DNA reads TGTGCCAGTACCATTAGCGGGGGACAAGAGACCCAGTACTTC. It specifies CASTISGGQETQYF.

By its share, this clonotype is medium-sized. This chain connects TRBV19 to TRBJ2-1, with 8 nucleotides matching TRBD1. The CDR3 covers 16 residues. The germline gives CDR1 LNHDA, CDR2 SQIVND (reference sequence). V was clipped by 6 bases and J by 3 bases; unmatched bases: 10. CDR3: CASRGRTGKSYNEQFF. The CDR3, as DNA: TGTGCCAGTAGGGGAAGGACAGGGAAGAGCTACAATGAGCAGTTCTTC.

This chain uses TRBV6-5 with TRBJ2-7, with TRBD1 matching 10 bases. This CDR3 is 14 amino acids long. Germline values: CDR1 MNHEY, CDR2 SVGAGI. The V segment lost 5 bases and the J segment 2 bases; nucleotides outside the gene matches: 3. The CDR3 here is CASSQGTGAYEQYV. In DNA form, the CDR3 reads TGTGCCAGCAGTCAAGGGACAGGGGCCTACGAGCAGTACGTC.

CDR3 in DNA: TGTGCCAGTAGACCCCTTGCAGGGGGAAGATCACCCCTCCACTTT. This translates into CASRPLAGGRSPLHF. The chain joins TRBV19 to TRBJ1-6, with TRBD1 matching 7 bases. The CDR3 loop spans 15 amino acids. Germline V gene sequence: CDR1 LNHDA, CDR2 SQIVND (reference sequence). V dropped 6 bases and J dropped 10; count of bases not matched to a gene: 12. Looking up the rest from reference TRBV19 and TRBJ1-6 gives the full variable domain: DGGITQSPKYLFRKEGQNVTLSCEQNLNHDAMYWYRQDPGQGLRLIYYSQIVNDFQKGDIAEGYSVSREKKESFPLTVTSAQKNPTAFYLCASRPLAGGRSPLHFGNGTRLTVT.

The table lists this clonotype with a few counts. The gene calls are TRBV15 and TRBJ2-5; D unresolved. The CDR3 is made up of 13 amino acids. The germline V gene encodes CDR1 LNHNV and CDR2 YYDKDF (reference sequence). The germline V and J ends were trimmed by 0 bases and 7 bases, with 9 bases remaining between them. In DNA form, the CDR3 reads TGTGCCACCAGCAGAGATCCGGCCGCGACCCAGTACTTC. As protein: CATSRDPAATQYF.

The chain recombines TRBV5-4 with TRBJ2-1, with TRBD2 matching 8 bases. Germline V gene sequence: CDR1 SGHNT, CDR2 YYREEE (reference sequence). CDR3 size: 15 residues. V dropped 3 bases and J dropped 6; count of bases not matched to a gene: 8. CDR3 nucleotides: TGTGCCAGCAGCTCCGGGACTAGTAATGTCAATGAGCAGTTCTTC. Translated: CASSSGTSNVNEQFF.

The rearrangement links TRBV5-4 to TRBJ2-2, with D perhaps being TRBD1 or TRBD2 (5 bases each). Trimming cost V 4 bases and J 1 base, with 14 bases left between them. Germline V gene sequence: CDR1 SGHNT, CDR2 YYREEE (reference sequence). This CDR3 is built from 16 residues. The CDR3 nucleotides read TGTGCCAGCAGCGGGTGGGGGAGACAGAACACCGGGGAGCTGTTTTTT. Protein: CASSGWGRQNTGELFF.

This clonotype is medium-sized. The chain employs TRBV5-6 and TRBJ2-3; D remains unclear. The CDR3 has 14 amino acids. Germline CDR1 and CDR2: SGHDT and YYEEEE. Trimming left V 4 bases short and J 6 bases short, with 15 bases between. CDR3 DNA: TGTGCCAGCAGCCAACGGACGGTCCAGGATACGCAGTATTTT. Its translation is CASSQRTVQDTQYF.

This clonotype has just a few counts. This sequence joins TRBV5-4 and TRBJ2-5; the D call may be TRBD1 or TRBD2 (6 bases each). V lost 5 bases to trimming and J lost 1 base, with 12 bases between them. This CDR3 comprises 14 residues. Germline V CDR1 and CDR2: SGHNT, YYREEE (reference sequence). CDR3 amino acids: CASSQWGAQETQYF. CDR3 nucleotide sequence: TGTGCCAGCAGTCAATGGGGGGCCCAAGAGACCCAGTACTTC.

V gene TRBV6-5 combines with J gene TRBJ1-6, with 9 positions matching TRBD1. CDR3 length: 14 amino acids. Germline V gives CDR1 MNHEY, CDR2 SVGAGI. V gave up 4 bases and J gave up 13 bases; unmatched junction bases: 8. The CDR3 DNA reads as TGTGCCAGCAGTTCCCAGGGACAGGGAGTTCCCCTCCACTTT. This translates into CASSSQGQGVPLHF.

This chain connects TRBV5-4 to TRBJ2-1; 10 bases map to TRBD1. CDR1 is SGHNT and CDR2 is YYREEE in the germline V gene (reference sequence). The ends lost 4 bases at V and 0 bases at J; junction bases unmatched: 1. The CDR3 runs 15 residues. CDR3 DNA sequence: TGTGCCAGCAGCAGGGACAGGGGCTCCTACAATGAGCAGTTCTTC. It is translated as CASSRDRGSYNEQFF.

In this sample, this clonotype turned up a few times. The rearrangement uses TRBV5-4 and TRBJ2-5, with D maybe TRBD2 (7 bases). Germline lookup yields CDR1 SGHNT and CDR2 YYREEE (reference sequence). V gave up 0 bases and J gave up 4 bases, with 13 bases separating them. The CDR3 spans 15 residues. The CDR3 is CASSLGTGGRETQYF. CDR3 nucleotide sequence: TGTGCCAGCAGCTTGGGCACCGGGGGGCGAGAGACCCAGTACTTC. The complete variable domain, with remaining parts taken from reference TRBV5-4 and TRBJ2-5, reads ETGVTQSPTHLIKTRGQQVTLRCSSQSGHNTVSWYQQALGQGPQFIFQYYREEENGRGNFPPRFSGLQFPNYSSELNVNALELDDSALYLCASSLGTGGRETQYFGPGTRLLVL.

This chain links TRBV11-1 with TRBJ1-3, with D tentatively TRBD1 (5 bases). CDR1 and CDR2 from the germline V gene are SGHAT and FQDESV (reference sequence). CDR3 size: 14 residues. The V and J ends lost 1 base and 4 bases respectively, with 8 bases between them. In DNA, the CDR3 is TGTGCCAGCAGCTTAGTTAGGGACGGAAACACCATATATTTT. It yields the protein CASSLVRDGNTIYF.